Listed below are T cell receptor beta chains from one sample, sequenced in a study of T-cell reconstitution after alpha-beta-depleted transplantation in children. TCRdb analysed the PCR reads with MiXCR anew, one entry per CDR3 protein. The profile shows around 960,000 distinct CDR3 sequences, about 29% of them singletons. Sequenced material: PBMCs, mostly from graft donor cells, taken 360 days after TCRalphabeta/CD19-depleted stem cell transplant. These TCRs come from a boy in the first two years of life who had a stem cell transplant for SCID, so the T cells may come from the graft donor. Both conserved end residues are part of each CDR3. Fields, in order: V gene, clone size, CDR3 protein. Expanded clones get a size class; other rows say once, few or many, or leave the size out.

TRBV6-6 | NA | CASSYSSSGGTF
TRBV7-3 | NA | CASSLTQGTGELFF
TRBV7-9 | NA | CASSLEVGNQPQHF
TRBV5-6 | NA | CASRRRTDFSYEQYF
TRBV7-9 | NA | CASFLAGESTGELFF
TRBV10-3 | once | CAISERGGVDTQYF
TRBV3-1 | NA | CASSFGQGATEAFF
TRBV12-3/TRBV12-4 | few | CASSWEGGDQPQHF
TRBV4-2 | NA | CASSQEGLVQETQYF
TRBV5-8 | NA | CASIEIRLSGANVLTF
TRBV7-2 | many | CASSLGSGSSYEQYF
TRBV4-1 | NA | CASSHGILGSSYNEQFF
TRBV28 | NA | CASSLWWESKETQYF
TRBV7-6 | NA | CASSLGPKVGQPQHF
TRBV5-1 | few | CASSLEGTLVGYNEQFF
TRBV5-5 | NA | CASRTAGFSNTEAFF
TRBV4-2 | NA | CASSQGTAGSYGYTF
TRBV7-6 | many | CASREDRGNTGELFF
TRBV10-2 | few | CASGAGTDTQYF
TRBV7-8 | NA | CASSQRLHLFSYEQYF
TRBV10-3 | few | CAISGPRGDRDDETQYF
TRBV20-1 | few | CSASSDARLWEQYF
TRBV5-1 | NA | CASSLWTSGGYSYEQYF
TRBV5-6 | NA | CASSLEGRGGGNEQFF
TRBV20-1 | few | CSALRDRGTNEQFF
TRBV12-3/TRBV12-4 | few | CASSFGTGDYNEQFF